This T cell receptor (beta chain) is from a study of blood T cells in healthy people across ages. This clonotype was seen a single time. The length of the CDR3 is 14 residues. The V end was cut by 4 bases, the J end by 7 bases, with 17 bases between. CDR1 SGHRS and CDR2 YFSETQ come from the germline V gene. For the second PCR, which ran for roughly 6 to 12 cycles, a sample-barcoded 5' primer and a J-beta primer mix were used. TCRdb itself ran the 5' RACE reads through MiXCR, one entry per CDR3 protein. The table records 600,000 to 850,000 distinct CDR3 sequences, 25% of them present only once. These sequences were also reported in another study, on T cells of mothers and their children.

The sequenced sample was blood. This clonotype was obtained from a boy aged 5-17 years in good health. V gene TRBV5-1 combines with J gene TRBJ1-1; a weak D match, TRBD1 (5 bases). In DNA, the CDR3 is TGCGCCAGCAGCCGAACTACCACAGGATATGAAGCTTTCTTT. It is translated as CASSRTTTGYEAFF.